A single sample gave rise to the 22 T cell receptor beta chains below, sequenced in a study of cytomegalovirus exposure and HLA in healthy donors. The PCR contained 60 Vbeta and 13 Jbeta primers. Clones were sequenced by immunoSEQ multiplex PCR, and TCRdb holds only the in-frame ones, with some missing. Of around 170,000 clones in the sample, over 75% were seen once. Material: PBMCs. The origin of the receptors is a woman in her fifties or sixties in good health and CMV-seropositive.

This clone was seen just once. This chain links TRBV12-5 with TRBJ1-6; D is uncertain. Germline V CDR1 and CDR2: LGHNT, FRNRAP. V shed 8 bases and J shed 10 bases, with 12 bases lying between them. The CDR3 has 12 amino acids. DNA of the CDR3: TGTGCTAGTTCCGACGAGGGCTCACCCCTCCACTTT. This translates into CASSDEGSPLHF.

The gene calls are TRBV30 and TRBJ1-3; D unresolved. CDR3 length equals 14 residues. Germline V lookup: CDR1 GTSNPN, CDR2 SVGIG (reference sequence). Trimming removed 2 bases from V and 4 bases from J, with 12 bases in between. The CDR3 spells CAWSIEESGNTIYF. The CDR3 nucleotides read TGTGCCTGGAGTATCGAGGAATCGGGAAACACCATATATTTT.

The gene calls are TRBV19 and TRBJ2-1; 11 bases align to TRBD2. Trimming took 4 bases from V and 0 from J; bases not matched to a gene: 14. This CDR3 has 20 amino acids. Germline V CDR1 and CDR2: LNHDA, SQIVND (reference sequence). The CDR3 sequence: CASSTTTGTSGTFSYNEQFF. CDR3 coding DNA: TGTGCCAGTAGTACCACAACCGGGACTAGCGGAACCTTCTCCTACAATGAGCAGTTCTTC.

This clone was seen only a few times. The chain employs TRBV19 and TRBJ1-5, with TRBD1 matching over 9 bases. This CDR3 has 16 amino acids. The germline V gene encodes CDR1 LNHDA and CDR2 SQIVND (reference sequence). The junction had 7 bases not matched to a gene; V was cut back by 6 bases and J by 1 base. This CDR3 reads CASSPSDRGSNQPQHF. The DNA of the CDR3 is TGTGCCAGTAGCCCCTCGGACAGGGGCAGCAATCAGCCCCAGCATTTT. Using reference TRBV19 and TRBJ1-5 for the parts outside the CDR3, the full variable domain is DGGITQSPKYLFRKEGQNVTLSCEQNLNHDAMYWYRQDPGQGLRLIYYSQIVNDFQKGDIAEGYSVSREKKESFPLTVTSAQKNPTAFYLCASSPSDRGSNQPQHFGDGTRLSIL.

V usage is TRBV7-3 and J usage is TRBJ2-2; the D gene is possibly TRBD1 (6 bases). Germline V gene sequence: CDR1 SGHTA, CDR2 FQGTGA. CDR3 length: 17 amino acids. V was pared by 3 bases and J by 3 bases, with 17 bases between. CDR3 nucleotides: TGTGCCAGCAGCTTGAGTATAGACAGGTTCTACACCGGGGAGCTGTTTTTT. Its translation: CASSLSIDRFYTGELFF.

CDR3 amino acids: CASIPLSGGLNQPQHF. The CDR3 nucleotides are TGTGCCAGCATTCCTCTTTCAGGTGGGCTCAATCAGCCCCAGCATTTT. This chain uses TRBV28 with TRBJ1-5, with no clear D. CDR1 and CDR2 from the germline V gene are MDHEN and SYDVKM. The V gene lost 7 bases and the J gene lost 3 bases, with 19 bases spanning the gap. The CDR3 has 16 residues. The full variable domain, with the rest looked up from reference TRBV28 and TRBJ1-5, is DVKVTQSSRYLVKRTGEKVFLECVQDMDHENMFWYRQDPGLGLRLIYFSYDVKMKEKGDIPEGYSVSREKKERFSLILESASTNQTSMYLCASIPLSGGLNQPQHFGDGTRLSIL.

The chain couples TRBV28 to TRBJ2-7; 11 bases are shared with TRBD1. The CDR3 length is 16 residues. J was trimmed by 5 bases and V by 3 bases; bases with no gene match: 9. Germline V gene data show CDR1 as MDHEN and CDR2 as SYDVKM. The CDR3, as DNA: TGTGCCAGCAGTTTCTCGATAGGACAGGGGGCCAACGAGCAGTACTTC. It encodes CASSFSIGQGANEQYF.

A single count supports this clone. The rearrangement joins TRBV18 to TRBJ2-1; tentative D call: TRBD2 (6 bases). The ends were cut back, 4 bases at V and 1 base at J, with 14 bases in the middle. This CDR3 contains 16 residues. The germline CDR1 and CDR2 sequences are KGHSH and LQKENI. The CDR3 loop is CASSLSRGSSYNEQFF. CDR3 bases: TGTGCCAGCTCACTAAGTCGGGGGAGTTCCTACAATGAGCAGTTCTTC.

A remark on this clone: This sample includes further DNA sequences coding for the same CDR3. V is TRBV5-1 and J is TRBJ1-5, with TRBD1 matching 7 bases. This CDR3 contains 14 residues. The germline gives CDR1 SGHRS, CDR2 YFSETQ. The J segment lost 2 bases and the V segment lost 3 bases, leaving 2 bases of the junction unmatched. DNA of the CDR3: TGCGCCAGCAGCTCCGGACAGGGCAATCAGCCCCAGCATTTT. This encodes CASSSGQGNQPQHF.

The chain recombines TRBV18 with TRBJ2-2; no reliable D call. The CDR3 has 16 residues. CDR1 is KGHSH and CDR2 is LQKENI in the germline V gene. The V gene lost 0 bases and the J gene lost 4 bases, with 12 bases spanning the gap. The CDR3 DNA reads TGTGCCAGCTCACCACCTTCGGGTACCGTCACCGGGGAGCTGTTTTTT. As protein: CASSPPSGTVTGELFF.

The rearrangement uses TRBV30 and TRBJ2-5; 14 nucleotides agree with TRBD2. V was pared by 2 bases and J by 1 base, with 3 bases of the junction left unmatched. Germline loops: CDR1 GTSNPN, CDR2 SVGIG (reference sequence). This CDR3 has 16 residues. In DNA, the CDR3 is TGTGCCTGGAGTCACGGACTAGCGGGGGGCCAAGAGACCCAGTACTTC. Protein sequence: CAWSHGLAGGQETQYF.

The chain combines TRBV7-8 with TRBJ1-5; TRBD1 aligns across 8 bases. This CDR3 is built from 17 residues. V lost 5 bases and J lost 0; bases outside the gene matches: 9. Germline V gene lookup returns CDR1 SGHVS and CDR2 FQNEAQ. The CDR3 DNA follows: TGTGCCAGCAGCCCCCGACAGGGGTTTTATAGCAATCAGCCCCAGCATTTT. It encodes CASSPRQGFYSNQPQHF.

The chain uses TRBV7-8 and TRBJ2-5, with D perhaps TRBD1 (6 bases). Between the trimmed V and J ends, which lost 3 bases and 2 bases, there was a span of 22 bases. The CDR3 spans 18 residues. The V gene's germline CDR1 is SGHVS and CDR2 FQNEAQ. CDR3 sequence (DNA): TGTGCCAGCAGCTTGGAAAGGATGGGGGCAGCCAGTCAAGAGACCCAGTACTTC. It encodes CASSLERMGAASQETQYF.

V and J are TRBV10-3 and TRBJ1-1; TRBD1 matches at 9 bases. This CDR3 spans 13 amino acids. Germline V gives CDR1 ENHRY, CDR2 SYGVKD. V gave up 7 bases and J gave up 4 bases; unmatched junction bases: 4. The CDR3 coding sequence is TGTGCCATCATTCCGACAGGGGGCACTGAAGCTTTCTTT. Translation: CAIIPTGGTEAFF.

The chain is built from TRBV28 and TRBJ1-3; possible D gene TRBD1, 6 bases. This CDR3 has 15 amino acids. The ends were cut back, 5 bases at V and 0 bases at J, with 11 bases in the middle. Per the germline V gene, CDR1 is MDHEN and CDR2 is SYDVKM. The CDR3 coding sequence is TGTGCCAGCAGTCCACAGGGCCGCTCTGGAAACACCATATATTTT. Translation: CASSPQGRSGNTIYF.

The chain recombines TRBV18 with TRBJ1-3; 8 nucleotides match TRBD1. Trimming removed 5 bases from V and 0 bases from J; junction bases left unmatched: 6. The CDR3 spans 16 residues. Germline V gene lookup returns CDR1 KGHSH and CDR2 LQKENI. This CDR3 is CASSETGAYSGNTIYF. DNA of the CDR3: TGTGCCAGCTCAGAGACAGGGGCATACTCTGGAAACACCATATATTTT.

The V and J genes are TRBV18 and TRBJ1-1; D not resolved. This CDR3 contains 13 residues. CDR1 and CDR2 (germline): KGHSH, LQKENI. The V and J ends lost 1 base and 1 base respectively, with 4 bases between them. CDR3 sequence: CASSPRGNTEAFF. CDR3 in DNA: TGTGCCAGCTCACCACGAGGGAACACTGAAGCTTTCTTT.

This clone has a single count. The rearrangement uses TRBV28 and TRBJ1-4, with 8 positions matching TRBD1. CDR1 and CDR2 (germline): MDHEN, SYDVKM. The V and J ends lost 6 bases and 0 bases, in that order; junction bases with no gene match: 21. CDR3 size: 21 residues. DNA of the CDR3: TGTGCCAGCAGCTCACGCACAGGGGGGACCATGTTGGGGACAACTAATGAAAAACTGTTTTTT. It specifies CASSSRTGGTMLGTTNEKLFF.

This chain connects TRBV19 to TRBJ1-4; D remains unclear. Germline V gene lookup returns CDR1 LNHDA and CDR2 SQIVND (reference sequence). V was pared by 11 bases and J by 6 bases, with 16 bases between. The CDR3 contains 13 residues. The CDR3 is CAGPEDKDEKLFF. CDR3 bases: TGTGCCGGCCCAGAGGATAAAGATGAAAAACTGTTTTTT.

The J gene is TRBJ1-6, the V gene TRBV2; D might be TRBD1 (5 bases). Trimming left V 4 bases short and J 9 bases short, with 10 bases between. CDR3 length: 13 amino acids. The germline V gene encodes CDR1 SNHLY and CDR2 FYNNEI. CDR3 nucleotides: TGTGCCAGCAGTGTTGACAGCCCTTCACCCCTCCACTTT. It codes for CASSVDSPSPLHF.

CDR3 amino acids: CASSRTGGENTIYF. As DNA, the CDR3 is TGTGCCAGCAGCCGGACAGGGGGCGAAAACACCATATATTTT. The chain is built from TRBV7-9 and TRBJ1-3; TRBD1 matches at 11 bases. The CDR3 contains 14 residues. The V segment lost 5 bases and the J segment 6 bases; nucleotides outside the gene matches: 3. The germline CDR1 and CDR2 sequences are SEHNR and FQNEAQ (reference sequence).

V gene TRBV28 combines with J gene TRBJ1-6; 8 nucleotides align to TRBD1. Germline CDR1 is MDHEN and CDR2 is SYDVKM. Trimming took 11 bases from V and 0 from J; bases not matched to a gene: 6. The CDR3 length is 15 residues. This CDR3 reads CAGSTGGSYNSPLHF. CDR3 DNA: TGTGCCGGATCCACAGGGGGCTCCTATAATTCACCCCTCCACTTT.